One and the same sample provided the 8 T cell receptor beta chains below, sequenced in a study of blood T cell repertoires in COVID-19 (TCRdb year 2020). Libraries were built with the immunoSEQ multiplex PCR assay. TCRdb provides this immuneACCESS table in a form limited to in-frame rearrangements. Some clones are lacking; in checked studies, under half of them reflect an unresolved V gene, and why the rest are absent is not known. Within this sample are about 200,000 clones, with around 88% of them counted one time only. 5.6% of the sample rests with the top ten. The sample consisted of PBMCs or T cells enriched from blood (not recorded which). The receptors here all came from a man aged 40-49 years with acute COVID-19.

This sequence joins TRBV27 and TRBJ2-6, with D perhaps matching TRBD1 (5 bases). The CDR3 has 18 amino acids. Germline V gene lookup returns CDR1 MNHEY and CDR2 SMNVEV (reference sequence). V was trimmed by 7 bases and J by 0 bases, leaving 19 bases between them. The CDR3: CASKTPGWSFSGANVLTF. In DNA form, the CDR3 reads TGTGCCAGCAAGACCCCAGGGTGGTCCTTCTCTGGGGCCAACGTCCTGACTTTC.

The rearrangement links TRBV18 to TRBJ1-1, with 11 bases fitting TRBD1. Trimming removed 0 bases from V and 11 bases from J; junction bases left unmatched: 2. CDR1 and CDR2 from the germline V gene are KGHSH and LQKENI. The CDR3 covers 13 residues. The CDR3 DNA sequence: TGTGCCAGCTCACCACCCGGACAGGGGGCGGCTTTCTTT. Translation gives CASSPPGQGAAFF.

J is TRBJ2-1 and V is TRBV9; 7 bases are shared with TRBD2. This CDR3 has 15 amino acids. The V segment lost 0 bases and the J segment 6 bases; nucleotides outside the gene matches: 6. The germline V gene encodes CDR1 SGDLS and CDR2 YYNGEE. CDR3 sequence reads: CASSVVAGLSNEQFF. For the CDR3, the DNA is TGTGCCAGCAGCGTAGTAGCGGGCCTATCCAATGAGCAGTTCTTC.

In nucleotides, the CDR3 is TGTGCCAGCAGCCTCTACGGGGGAAGCGCCTACGAGCAGTACTTC. It yields the protein CASSLYGGSAYEQYF. J is TRBJ2-7 and V is TRBV6-5; D is possibly TRBD2 (6 bases). Per the germline V gene, CDR1 is MNHEY and CDR2 is SVGAGI. Trimming pared 6 bases from V and 2 bases from J, leaving 17 bases between. The CDR3 totals 15 residues.

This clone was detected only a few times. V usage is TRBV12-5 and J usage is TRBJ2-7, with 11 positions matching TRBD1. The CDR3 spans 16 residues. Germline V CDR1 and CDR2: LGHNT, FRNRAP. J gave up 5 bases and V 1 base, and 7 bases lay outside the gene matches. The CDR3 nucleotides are TGTGCTAGTGGTTTGGATAGGGGGACAGGGGGTAACGAGCAGTACTTC. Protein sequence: CASGLDRGTGGNEQYF.

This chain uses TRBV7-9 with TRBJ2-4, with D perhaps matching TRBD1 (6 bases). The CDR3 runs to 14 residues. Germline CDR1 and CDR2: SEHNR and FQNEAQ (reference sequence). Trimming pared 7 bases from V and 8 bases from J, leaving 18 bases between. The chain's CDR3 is CASTASRGNHIQYF. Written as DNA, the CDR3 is TGTGCCAGCACCGCATCCAGGGGTAATCACATTCAGTACTTC. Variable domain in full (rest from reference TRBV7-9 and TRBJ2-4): DTGVSQNPRHKITKRGQNVTFRCDPISEHNRLYWYRQTLGQGPEFLTYFQNEAQLEKSRLLSDRFSAERPKGSFSTLEIQRTEQGDSAMYLCASTASRGNHIQYFGAGTRLSVL.

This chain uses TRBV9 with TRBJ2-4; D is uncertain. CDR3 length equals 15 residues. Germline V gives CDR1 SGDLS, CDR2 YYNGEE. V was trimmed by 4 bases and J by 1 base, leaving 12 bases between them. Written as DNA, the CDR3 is TGTGCCAGCAGCTCCGGGTCGGCGGCCAAAAACATTCAGTACTTC. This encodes CASSSGSAAKNIQYF.

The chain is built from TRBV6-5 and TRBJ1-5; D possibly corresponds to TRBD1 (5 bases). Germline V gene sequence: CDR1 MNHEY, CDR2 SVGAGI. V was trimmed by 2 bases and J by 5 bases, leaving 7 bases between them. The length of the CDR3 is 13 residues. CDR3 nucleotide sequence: TGTGCCAGCAGTTACGGACAAGATCAGCCCCAGCATTTT. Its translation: CASSYGQDQPQHF.